A selection of T cell receptor beta chains follows, all from one sample in a study of cytotoxic CD8 clonotypes in ibrutinib-treated CLL. The assay was immunoSEQ multiplex PCR, and TCRdb's table has in-frame clones only and misses some. The sample comprises around 30,000 clones, approximately 62% of which are singletons, and around 13% rests with the top ten. The specimen comprised PBMCs, sampled before ibrutinib treatment. The origin of the receptors is a human donor with chronic lymphocytic leukemia. Each CDR3 is given with its conserved first and last residue. The D gene is left open where the match is weak. Clone size is given for some rows only: seen once, a few or many times, or a class if the clone is expanded.

clone size	D gene	V gene	J gene	CDR3 protein	CDR3 DNA
few	NA	TRBV30	TRBJ1-2	CAWSVKANYGYTF	TGTGCCTGGAGTGTAAAAGCTAACTATGGCTACACCTTC
NA	NA	TRBV28	TRBJ2-7	CASSWGRGYEQYF	TGTGCCAGCAGTTGGGGCAGGGGCTACGAGCAGTACTTC
NA	NA	TRBV29-1	TRBJ2-1	CSVAPRHRMYNEQFF	TGCAGCGTTGCCCCCAGGCACCGGATGTACAATGAGCAGTTCTTC
NA	NA	TRBV7-8	TRBJ2-7	CASSPRQMLREQYF	TGTGCCAGCAGCCCGCGACAGATGTTACGGGAGCAGTACTTC
NA	NA	TRBV9	TRBJ2-2	CASSVGGLNTGELFF	TGTGCCAGCAGCGTAGGGGGACTGAACACCGGGGAGCTGTTTTTT
medium-sized	NA	TRBV28	TRBJ2-5	CASSSRDWQETQYF	TGTGCCAGCAGTTCCCGGGACTGGCAAGAGACCCAGTACTTC
NA	TRBD1	TRBV27	TRBJ2-1	CASSGTGGNEQFF	TGTGCCAGCAGTGGGACAGGGGGAAATGAGCAGTTCTTC
NA	NA	TRBV18	TRBJ2-5	CASSPQGGVQETQYF	TGTGCCAGCTCACCACAGGGGGGCGTACAAGAGACCCAGTACTTC
few	NA	TRBV5-6	TRBJ1-2	CASSLDSLYGYTF	TGTGCCAGCAGCTTGGACAGCCTCTATGGCTACACCTTC
once	NA	TRBV5-8	TRBJ2-3	CASSLQSILDTQYF	TGTGCCAGCAGCTTACAGAGTATCCTTGATACGCAGTATTTT
NA	TRBD1	TRBV11-1	TRBJ2-2	CASSVGQGALGSGELFF	TGTGCCAGCAGCGTGGGACAGGGGGCGTTAGGGTCCGGGGAGCTGTTTTTT
NA	TRBD2	TRBV19	TRBJ2-3	CASSIASGPSTDTQYF	TGTGCCAGTAGTATAGCTAGCGGACCTAGCACAGATACGCAGTATTTT
once	NA	TRBV18	TRBJ2-1	CASSPPRGFAHNEQFF	TGTGCCAGCTCGCCCCCCCGGGGTTTTGCCCACAATGAGCAGTTCTTC
NA	NA	TRBV7-8	TRBJ2-1	CASSYLAGGGEQFF	TGTGCCAGCAGCTACCTTGCCGGGGGCGGCGAGCAGTTCTTC
NA	NA	TRBV7-6	TRBJ2-1	CASSIRGGNEQFF	TGTGCCAGCAGCATAAGAGGGGGGAATGAGCAGTTCTTC
medium-sized	NA	TRBV25-1	TRBJ2-1	CASSDGTRTDKSYNEQFF	TGTGCCAGCAGTGATGGGACCAGGACGGATAAGTCCTACAATGAGCAGTTCTTC
once	TRBD2	TRBV6-5	TRBJ2-7	CASSYVVAGTPYEQYF	TGTGCCAGCAGTTACGTAGTAGCGGGGACTCCCTACGAGCAGTACTTC